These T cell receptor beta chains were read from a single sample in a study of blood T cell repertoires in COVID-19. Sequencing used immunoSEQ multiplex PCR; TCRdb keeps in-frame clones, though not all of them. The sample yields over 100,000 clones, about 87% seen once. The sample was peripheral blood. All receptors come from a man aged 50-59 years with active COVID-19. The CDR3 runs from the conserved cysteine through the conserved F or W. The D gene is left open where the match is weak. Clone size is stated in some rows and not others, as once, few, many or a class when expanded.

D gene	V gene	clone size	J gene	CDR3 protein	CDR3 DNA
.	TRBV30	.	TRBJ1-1	CAWRRRIGFDTEAFF	TGTGCCTGGAGGAGGCGGATAGGATTTGACACTGAAGCTTTCTTT
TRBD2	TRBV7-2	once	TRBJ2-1	CASSFNAGGPYNEQFF	TGTGCCAGCAGCTTCAACGCGGGGGGACCTTACAATGAGCAGTTCTTC
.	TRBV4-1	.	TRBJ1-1	CASRPGFNTEAFF	TGCGCCAGCAGGCCCGGGTTCAACACTGAAGCTTTCTTT
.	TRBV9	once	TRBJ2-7	CASSVGPQGSYEQYF	TGTGCCAGCAGCGTAGGCCCCCAGGGAAGCTACGAGCAGTACTTC
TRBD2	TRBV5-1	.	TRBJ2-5	CASSLRRRVIGREETQYF	TGCGCCAGCAGCTTGAGGAGGCGGGTAATTGGGCGGGAGGAGACCCAGTACTTC
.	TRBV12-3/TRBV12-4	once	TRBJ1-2	CASANGNYGYTF	TGTGCCAGCGCCAACGGGAACTATGGCTACACCTTC
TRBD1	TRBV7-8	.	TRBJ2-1	CASSLAQGARNNEQFF	TGTGCCAGCAGCTTAGCTCAGGGGGCGAGGAACAATGAGCAGTTCTTC
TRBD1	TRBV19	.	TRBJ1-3	CASIPQGNGNTIYF	TGTGCCAGTATCCCACAGGGGAACGGAAACACCATATATTTT
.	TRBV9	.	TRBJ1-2	CASSPGGQPGYGYTF	TGTGCCAGCAGCCCTGGGGGACAACCCGGCTATGGCTACACCTTC
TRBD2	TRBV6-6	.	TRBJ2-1	CASTQEWGGSNEQFF	TGTGCCAGCACCCAAGAGTGGGGGGGATCCAATGAGCAGTTCTTC
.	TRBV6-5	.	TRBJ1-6	CASTSVDRPNSPLHF	TGTGCCAGCACCTCCGTGGACAGACCTAATTCACCCCTCCACTTT
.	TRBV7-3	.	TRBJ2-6	CASSITGKGSGANVLTF	TGTGCCAGCAGTATAACAGGGAAGGGGTCTGGGGCCAACGTCCTGACTTTC
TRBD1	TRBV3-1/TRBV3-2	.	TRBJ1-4	CASWDRGEKLFF	TGTGCCAGTTGGGACAGGGGCGAAAAACTGTTTTTT
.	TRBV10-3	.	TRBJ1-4	CAIAGETNEKLFF	TGTGCCATCGCAGGGGAAACTAATGAAAAACTGTTTTTT
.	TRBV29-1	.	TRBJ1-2	CSVRSQTGGASGYTF	TGCAGCGTCCGTTCCCAGACGGGGGGCGCTTCTGGCTACACCTTC
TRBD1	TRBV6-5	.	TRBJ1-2	CASKRTGAGGYTF	TGTGCCAGCAAGCGGACAGGGGCCGGGGGCTACACCTTC
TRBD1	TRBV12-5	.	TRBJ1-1	CASGFSATGDWNTEAFF	TGTGCTAGTGGTTTTTCCGCGACAGGGGATTGGAACACTGAAGCTTTCTTT
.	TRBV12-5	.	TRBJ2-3	CASISVDTQYF	TGTGCTAGTATCTCTGTGGATACGCAGTATTTT
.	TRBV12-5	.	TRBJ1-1	CASGLVGGANTEAFF	TGTGCTAGTGGTTTGGTAGGGGGGGCTAACACTGAAGCTTTCTTT
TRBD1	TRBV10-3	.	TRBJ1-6	CAINDRGPNSPLHF	TGTGCCATCAATGACAGGGGGCCTAACTCACCCCTCCACTTT
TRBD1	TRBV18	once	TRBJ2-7	CASSEDRGAAYEQYF	TGTGCCAGCTCAGAAGACAGGGGGGCCGCCTACGAGCAGTACTTC
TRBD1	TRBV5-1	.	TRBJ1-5	CASSLGTGDGNQPQHF	TGCGCCAGCAGCTTGGGGACAGGGGACGGCAATCAGCCCCAGCATTTT
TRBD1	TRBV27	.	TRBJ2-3	CASSLTPTGGAGRDTQYF	TGTGCCAGCAGTTTAACCCCCACAGGGGGCGCCGGAAGGGATACGCAGTATTTT
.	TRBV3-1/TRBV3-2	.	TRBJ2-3	CASSDAAFGAADTQYF	TGTGCCAGCAGCGACGCGGCGTTTGGGGCTGCAGATACGCAGTATTTT
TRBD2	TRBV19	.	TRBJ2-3	CASSLGGAGYTDTQYF	TGTGCCAGTAGTTTGGGGGGAGCGGGGTACACAGATACGCAGTATTTT
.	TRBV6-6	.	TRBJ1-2	CASTTGIPNYGYTF	TGTGCCAGCACCACAGGAATACCTAACTATGGCTACACCTTC
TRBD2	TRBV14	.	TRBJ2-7	CASSPRRGGEYEQYF	TGTGCCAGCAGCCCTCGAAGGGGAGGGGAGTACGAGCAGTACTTC
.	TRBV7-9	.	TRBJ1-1	CASSSGVNTEAFF	TGTGCCAGCAGCTCAGGGGTAAACACTGAAGCTTTCTTT
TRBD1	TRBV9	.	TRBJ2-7	CASSGRDSAYEQYF	TGTGCCAGCAGCGGCCGGGACAGTGCCTACGAGCAGTACTTC
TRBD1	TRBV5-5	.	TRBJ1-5	CASSPTGGFQPQHF	TGTGCCAGCAGCCCGACAGGGGGATTTCAGCCCCAGCATTTT
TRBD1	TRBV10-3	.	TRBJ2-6	CAISDPGQTSGANVLTF	TGTGCCATCAGTGATCCGGGACAGACCTCTGGGGCCAACGTCCTGACTTTC
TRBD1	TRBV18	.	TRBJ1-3	CASSPPRTGLGNTIYF	TGTGCCAGCTCACCACCAAGGACAGGACTTGGAAACACCATATATTTT
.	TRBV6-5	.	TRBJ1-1	CASSYSGGVRAFF	TGTGCCAGCAGTTACTCGGGGGGGGTCAGAGCTTTCTTT
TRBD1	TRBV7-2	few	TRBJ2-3	CASSTTGVGTDTQYF	TGTGCCAGCAGCACGACAGGGGTGGGAACAGATACGCAGTATTTT
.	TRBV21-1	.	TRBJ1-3	CASSRDRDRSGNTIYF	TGTGCCAGCAGCAGGGACAGGGACCGCTCTGGAAACACCATATATTTT